The 21 T cell receptor beta chains given below trace back to one sample, sequenced in a study of siplizumab effects on memory and regulatory T cells. This table comes from immunoSEQ multiplex PCR, and its TCRdb copy is limited to in-frame clones, with some not included. The sample gives about 100,000 clones, 90% to 95% of which show up once; 0.85% to 1.3% is in the top ten. The sample consisted of CD4+ T cells sorted from blood. The source is a human donor in good health.

This sequence joins TRBV5-8 and TRBJ1-5, with a tentative D call TRBD1 (5 bases). This CDR3 is built from 13 residues. V was trimmed by 2 bases and J by 2 bases, leaving 5 bases between them. The germline CDR1 and CDR2 sequences are SGHTS and YDEGEE. The CDR3 sequence is CASSFRGNQPQHF. CDR3 in DNA: TGTGCCAGCAGCTTCAGGGGCAATCAGCCCCAGCATTTT.

V and J are TRBV5-1 and TRBJ2-1; tentatively, D is TRBD2 (5 bases). Trimming took off 0 bases at V and 7 bases at J, with 14 bases between the two ends. The CDR3 contains 15 residues. Germline V gene sequence: CDR1 SGHRS, CDR2 YFSETQ. CDR3 coding DNA: TGCGCCAGCAGCTTGGCCACGGGGTGGGAGAATGAGCAGTTCTTC. Protein: CASSLATGWENEQFF.

This chain uses TRBV11-2 with TRBJ2-5, with D possibly called TRBD1 or TRBD2 (5 bases each). The CDR3 has 14 amino acids. V lost 2 bases to trimming and J lost 1 base, with 8 bases between them. Germline V gene data show CDR1 as SGHAT and CDR2 as FQNNGV. Written as DNA, the CDR3 is TGTGCCAGCAGCTTACGAGGGGTCCAAGAGACCCAGTACTTC. This codes for CASSLRGVQETQYF.

In the case of this clone: At the DNA level, this CDR3 is encoded by other sequences in the same sample as well. The chain recombines TRBV18 with TRBJ1-1; D gene uncertain. Germline lookup yields CDR1 KGHSH and CDR2 LQKENI. CDR3 length: 13 residues. Trimming took off 3 bases at V and 1 base at J, with 6 bases between the two ends. CDR3 amino acids: CASSPDQNTEAFF. CDR3 bases: TGTGCCAGCTCACCGGACCAGAACACTGAAGCTTTCTTT.

The gene calls are TRBV11-3 and TRBJ1-3; D is unresolved. V lost 4 bases, J lost 9 bases, and 16 bases lay in between. This CDR3 contains 14 residues. CDR1 and CDR2 (germline): SGHNT, YENEEA. CDR3 residues: CASSSQPAGSTIYF. CDR3 DNA: TGTGCCAGCAGCTCCCAGCCGGCAGGTAGCACCATATATTTT.

This sequence joins TRBV6-5 and TRBJ2-7, with D perhaps being TRBD1 or TRBD2 (5 bases each). Trimming shortened V by 6 bases and J by 0 bases, and 9 bases separated the two germline ends. Germline CDR1 and CDR2: MNHEY and SVGAGI. This CDR3 has 13 amino acids. CDR3 coding DNA: TGTGCCAGCAGGGGACGGAGCTCCTACGAGCAGTACTTC. This translates into CASRGRSSYEQYF.

The chain is built from TRBV5-1 and TRBJ1-2, with 10 bases aligning to TRBD1. The CDR3 runs 15 residues. Germline CDR1 and CDR2: SGHRS and YFSETQ. V shed 3 bases and J 6 bases; nucleotides not matched to a gene: 8. CDR3 amino acids: CASSSVGTGVHGYTF. The DNA of the CDR3 is TGCGCCAGCAGCTCTGTAGGGACAGGGGTACATGGCTACACCTTC.

The DNA of the CDR3 is TGCGCCAGCAGCTTGATGTCGGAGTATGAAGCTTTCTTT. This encodes CASSLMSEYEAFF. The chain uses TRBV5-1 and TRBJ1-1; D remains unclear. V shed 1 base and J shed 7 bases, with 11 bases lying between them. This CDR3 is 13 amino acids long. The germline gives CDR1 SGHRS, CDR2 YFSETQ. The full variable domain, completed using reference TRBV5-1 and TRBJ1-1, is KAGVTQTPRYLIKTRGQQVTLSCSPISGHRSVSWYQQTPGQGLQFLFEYFSETQRNKGNFPGRFSGRQFSNSRSEMNVSTLELGDSALYLCASSLMSEYEAFFGQGTRLTVV.

This chain joins TRBV6-1 and TRBJ2-1, with a weak D call TRBD2 (6 bases). Germline V lookup: CDR1 MNHNS, CDR2 SASEGT. The CDR3 is made up of 13 amino acids. Trimming cost V 0 bases and J 15 bases, with 15 bases left between them. The CDR3 DNA sequence: TGTGCCAGCAGTGAAGCAGGCGGGACTGATGGGTTCTTC. Its translation: CASSEAGGTDGFF.

V is TRBV28 and J is TRBJ1-1; maybe TRBD1 (6 bases). The CDR3 spans 16 residues. V shed 4 bases and J shed 1 base, with 16 bases lying between them. Looked up from germline, CDR1 is MDHEN and CDR2 is SYDVKM. The CDR3 here is CASSSLGGAGNTEAFF. The CDR3 DNA is TGTGCCAGCAGTTCTCTTGGGGGCGCTGGGAACACTGAAGCTTTCTTT.

This clone was counted once. The chain joins TRBV28 to TRBJ2-3; D is uncertain. Germline CDR1 is MDHEN and CDR2 is SYDVKM. V was cut by 5 bases and J by 4 bases, with 16 bases left in between. The CDR3 contains 15 residues. The chain's CDR3 is CASSPPSRAADTQYF. The DNA of the CDR3 is TGTGCCAGCAGTCCCCCCTCGCGCGCCGCAGATACGCAGTATTTT.

This chain joins TRBV6-5 and TRBJ1-1, with 7 bases aligning to TRBD1. Per the germline V gene, CDR1 is MNHEY and CDR2 is SVGAGI. V lost 8 bases to trimming and J lost 10 bases; unmatched junction nucleotides: 10. The CDR3 has 12 amino acids. CDR3 residues: CASWGQRRGAFF. The DNA for the CDR3 is TGTGCCAGCTGGGGACAGAGGAGAGGAGCTTTCTTT.

As DNA, the CDR3 is TGCGCCAGCAGCAAAATGACAGGGGACGGGGAGACCCAGTACTTC. Protein: CASSKMTGDGETQYF. V and J are TRBV5-1 and TRBJ2-5; 8 bases align to TRBD1. The CDR3 extends over 15 amino acids. With V trimmed by 4 bases and J by 5 bases, 10 bases remained unmatched. CDR1 and CDR2 from the germline V gene are SGHRS and YFSETQ.

The gene calls are TRBV6-4 and TRBJ1-3; D not certain. V was cut by 6 bases and J by 0 bases, with 9 bases left in between. Per germline, CDR1 MRHNA and CDR2 SNTAGT. The CDR3 sequence is 14 residues long. The CDR3 coding sequence is TGTGCCAGCAGAGAACGGTGCTCTGGAAACACCATATATTTT. It translates to CASRERCSGNTIYF.

The V and J genes are TRBV15 and TRBJ2-7; 8 bases are shared with TRBD2. The junction had 8 bases not matched to a gene; V was cut back by 3 bases and J by 7 bases. Germline loops: CDR1 LNHNV, CDR2 YYDKDF (reference sequence). There are 14 residues in the CDR3. The CDR3 reads CATSRAGGKGEQYF. The CDR3 DNA follows: TGTGCCACCAGCAGGGCGGGAGGCAAGGGGGAGCAGTACTTC.

This sequence joins TRBV5-1 and TRBJ2-1, with 7 bases aligning to TRBD1. There are 14 residues in the CDR3. The V segment lost 6 bases and the J segment 2 bases; nucleotides outside the gene matches: 5. Germline CDR1 and CDR2: SGHRS and YFSETQ. CDR3 amino acids: CASTQGETYNEQFF. The CDR3 bases are TGCGCCAGCACCCAGGGGGAGACCTACAATGAGCAGTTCTTC.

V is TRBV19 and J is TRBJ2-2, with a weak D call TRBD1 (6 bases). The CDR3 length is 16 residues. The V end was cut by 7 bases, the J end by 2 bases, with 17 bases between. CDR1 is LNHDA and CDR2 is SQIVND in the germline V gene (reference sequence). In nucleotides, the CDR3 is TGTGCCAGTACCTATTCGGCAGGGGCCAACACCGGGGAGCTGTTTTTT. Translation: CASTYSAGANTGELFF. The full variable domain, in which reference TRBV19 and TRBJ2-2 provide the parts outside the CDR3, is DGGITQSPKYLFRKEGQNVTLSCEQNLNHDAMYWYRQDPGQGLRLIYYSQIVNDFQKGDIAEGYSVSREKKESFPLTVTSAQKNPTAFYLCASTYSAGANTGELFFGEGSRLTVL.

This chain connects TRBV30 to TRBJ2-7, with unresolved D. Germline CDR1 and CDR2: GTSNPN and SVGIG (reference sequence). The CDR3 sequence is 13 residues long. V shed 1 base and J shed 0 bases, with 7 bases lying between them. CDR3 nucleotide sequence: TGTGCCTGGAGTGATGGCGGCTCCTACGAGCAGTACTTC. This sequence encodes CAWSDGGSYEQYF.

This chain links TRBV30 with TRBJ1-5, with D unresolved. There are 13 residues in the CDR3. Per the germline V gene, CDR1 is GTSNPN and CDR2 is SVGIG (reference sequence). Trimming left V 1 base short and J 4 bases short, with 8 bases between. CDR3 sequence: CAWSGERNQPQHF. Here the CDR3 DNA reads TGTGCCTGGAGTGGTGAACGAAATCAGCCCCAGCATTTT.

The chain recombines TRBV7-9 with TRBJ2-4, with D maybe TRBD1 (5 bases). CDR3 length equals 14 residues. Germline-derived CDR1 and CDR2 are SEHNR and FQNEAQ (reference sequence). The V and J ends lost 5 bases and 6 bases respectively, with 14 bases between them. The CDR3 reads CASSERPTANIQYF. As DNA, the CDR3 is TGTGCCAGCAGCGAACGGCCGACAGCAAACATTCAGTACTTC.

The chain employs TRBV11-2 and TRBJ1-4; possible D gene TRBD1, 6 bases. This CDR3 region has 15 residues. Trimming took off 1 base at V and 8 bases at J, with 14 bases between the two ends. Germline CDR1 reads SGHAT; CDR2 reads FQNNGV. The CDR3 reads CASSLVGTGNEKLFF. The CDR3 bases are TGTGCCAGCAGCTTAGTAGGCACAGGGAACGAAAAACTGTTTTTT. The full variable domain, its missing parts supplied by reference TRBV11-2 and TRBJ1-4, is EAGVAQSPRYKIIEKRQSVAFWCNPISGHATLYWYQQILGQGPKLLIQFQNNGVVDDSQLPKDRFSAERLKGVDSTLKIQPAKLEDSAVYLCASSLVGTGNEKLFFGSGTQLSVL.